This TCR beta chain was recovered during a study of blood T cell repertoires in COVID-19. Study details: Italy, Spain and the United States were the sources of the convalescent and acute COVID-19 samples. T cells, B-cell-depleted T cells, or PBMCs supplied cDNA or gDNA.

This clone was detected once. The data were produced by immunoSEQ multiplex PCR, yet TCRdb's version contains in-frame clones alone and is incomplete. The repertoire has around 260,000 clones, about 88% of them found once; the top ten carry approximately 4.3%. CDR3 length: 15 amino acids. CDR1 LNHNV and CDR2 YYDKDF come from the germline V gene (reference sequence). V lost 8 bases to trimming and J lost 2 bases, with 13 bases between them. The rearrangement links TRBV15 to TRBJ1-6, with TRBD1 as a possible D gene (5 bases). This receptor was taken from a man in his 60s who had recovered from COVID-19. Material for sequencing was peripheral blood. CDR3 in DNA: TGTGCCACCGGCGGGGGGTGGCCCTATAATTCACCCCTCCACTTT. It codes for CATGGGWPYNSPLHF.